The 19 T cell receptor beta chains below were found in one sample sequenced in a study of radiotherapy plus CTLA-4 blockade in lung cancer. Data came from immunoSEQ multiplex PCR; TCRdb stores just in-frame clones and leaves some out. The data contain about 14,000 clones, about two thirds of them singletons. This specimen was peripheral blood, taken from a patient treated with radiotherapy plus ipilimumab. The receptors here all came from a human donor with non-small cell lung cancer whose response to radiotherapy plus ipilimumab could not be evaluated.

This clone was seen only a few times. The V and J genes are TRBV19 and TRBJ1-2; D is ambiguous. Germline CDR1 is LNHDA and CDR2 is SQIVND (reference sequence). Trimming removed 3 bases at V and 9 bases at J, with 11 bases between. The CDR3 loop spans 12 amino acids. The CDR3: CASSIRSGSYTF. CDR3 DNA sequence: TGTGCCAGTAGTATTAGGTCCGGGAGCTACACCTTC.

The genes are TRBV28 and TRBJ1-2; D gene unclear. Per the germline V gene, CDR1 is MDHEN and CDR2 is SYDVKM. V shed 2 bases and J shed 7 bases, with 5 bases lying between them. The CDR3 contains 11 residues. The CDR3 DNA sequence: TGTGCCAGCAGTTTAGAGGGTGGCTACACCTTC. This codes for CASSLEGGYTF.

V and J are TRBV27 and TRBJ1-1; TRBD1 agrees at 8 bases. Per the germline V gene, CDR1 is MNHEY and CDR2 is SMNVEV (reference sequence). J lost 3 bases, V lost 6 bases, and 3 bases had no gene match. The length of the CDR3 is 13 residues. CDR3: CASRRQGYTEAFF. For the CDR3, the DNA is TGTGCCAGCAGGCGACAGGGGTACACTGAAGCTTTCTTT.

This clone has just a few counts. V usage is TRBV15 and J usage is TRBJ2-5; 8 nucleotides line up with TRBD2. The V and J ends lost 0 bases and 5 bases, in that order; junction bases with no gene match: 11. This CDR3 region has 17 residues. Germline assignment: CDR1 LNHNV and CDR2 YYDKDF (reference sequence). The CDR3: CATSRDSAGVFRETQYF. The CDR3 coding sequence is TGTGCCACCAGCAGAGATTCAGCGGGGGTTTTCAGGGAGACCCAGTACTTC.

This chain uses TRBV6-5 with TRBJ1-1; 7 positions match TRBD1. The J segment lost 8 bases and the V segment lost 7 bases, leaving 10 bases of the junction unmatched. Looked up from germline, CDR1 is MNHEY and CDR2 is SVGAGI. This CDR3 spans 13 amino acids. Here the CDR3 reads CASTLVGTEEAFF. The CDR3 nucleotides read TGTGCCAGCACCTTAGTAGGGACAGAAGAAGCTTTCTTT.

V gene TRBV18 combines with J gene TRBJ1-5, with D perhaps TRBD1 (5 bases). V was shortened by 2 bases and J by 0 bases, with 11 bases between the two germline ends. CDR1 is KGHSH, CDR2 LQKENI, per germline. This CDR3 spans 16 amino acids. The CDR3 nucleotides are TGTGCCAGCTCACCATCAGGGCCTTATAGCAATCAGCCCCAGCATTTT. It is translated as CASSPSGPYSNQPQHF.

V and J are TRBV30 and TRBJ2-1; 11 bases agree with TRBD2. CDR1 GTSNPN and CDR2 SVGIG come from the germline V gene (reference sequence). Losses at the gene ends were 5 bases for V and 8 bases for J; bases not matched to a gene: 11. The CDR3 spans 15 residues. CDR3 region: CAWGIAGGRVDEQFF. CDR3 DNA: TGTGCCTGGGGAATAGCGGGGGGGCGGGTAGATGAGCAGTTCTTC.

In this sample, this clone turned up a few times. This chain links TRBV6-5 with TRBJ1-4, with a possible D match to TRBD1 (5 bases). Germline values: CDR1 MNHEY, CDR2 SVGAGI. Trimming took off 2 bases at V and 8 bases at J, with 18 bases between the two ends. This CDR3 has 16 residues. The CDR3 sequence is CASSYGGGTPREKLFF. In DNA, the CDR3 is TGTGCCAGCAGTTACGGGGGGGGGACCCCTAGAGAAAAACTGTTTTTT.

The chain joins TRBV19 to TRBJ1-1, with D tentatively TRBD1 (5 bases). CDR1 and CDR2 from the germline V gene are LNHDA and SQIVND (reference sequence). V dropped 5 bases and J dropped 3 bases, with 13 bases sitting between them. This CDR3 is 14 amino acids long. DNA for the CDR3: TGTGCCAGTAGTCCCCAGGGATTATACACTGAAGCTTTCTTT. This encodes CASSPQGLYTEAFF.

This clone came up once. This CDR3 reads CASSSGLAGGQGKNIQYF. The CDR3 coding sequence is TGTGCCAGCAGCTCGGGACTAGCGGGGGGGCAAGGCAAAAACATTCAGTACTTC. This chain connects TRBV5-8 to TRBJ2-4, with 16 positions matching TRBD2. V lost 3 bases to trimming and J lost 3 bases; unmatched junction nucleotides: 6. This CDR3 is 18 amino acids long. CDR1 and CDR2 (germline): SGHTS, YDEGEE.

This sequence joins TRBV27 and TRBJ1-2; weak D call: TRBD1 (5 bases). CDR3 length equals 17 residues. Germline CDR1 is MNHEY and CDR2 is SMNVEV (reference sequence). The V end was cut by 6 bases, the J end by 4 bases, with 24 bases between. CDR3 nucleotide sequence: TGTGCCAGCAGATCGGGGGAAACTACGACAAGTCTCTATGGCTACACCTTC. Translation: CASRSGETTTSLYGYTF.

This chain links TRBV4-3 with TRBJ1-2, with 8 bases identical to TRBD1. The CDR3 covers 14 residues. Germline loops: CDR1 LGHNA, CDR2 YSLEER. Trimming took 5 bases from V and 3 from J; bases not matched to a gene: 5. CDR3 loop: CASSFDRGDYGYTF. The CDR3 nucleotides read TGCGCCAGCAGCTTCGACAGGGGTGACTATGGCTACACCTTC.

This chain links TRBV7-9 with TRBJ1-3; 7 bases are a match to TRBD1. CDR3 length: 14 residues. The trim removed 6 bases at V and 1 base at J, leaving 3 bases unmatched. Germline V gene data show CDR1 as SEHNR and CDR2 as FQNEAQ (reference sequence). The CDR3 region is CASSHRGSGNTIYF. In DNA, the CDR3 is TGTGCCAGCAGTCACAGGGGATCTGGAAACACCATATATTTT. The variable domain in full, with the rest retrieved from reference TRBV7-9 and TRBJ1-3, is DTGVSQNPRHKITKRGQNVTFRCDPISEHNRLYWYRQTLGQGPEFLTYFQNEAQLEKSRLLSDRFSAERPKGSFSTLEIQRTEQGDSAMYLCASSHRGSGNTIYFGEGSWLTVV.

This rearrangement joins TRBV7-3 to TRBJ1-5; tentatively, D is TRBD1 (5 bases). In germline, CDR1 is SGHTA, CDR2 FQGTGA. Trimming stripped 5 bases from V and 9 bases from J, with 17 bases between. The CDR3 length is 14 residues. Here the CDR3 DNA reads TGTGCCAGCAGCATAGGAGGATCCGGGGGGCCCCAGCATTTT. This gives the protein CASSIGGSGGPQHF. Looking up the rest from reference TRBV7-3 and TRBJ1-5 gives the full variable domain: GAGVSQTPSNKVTEKGKYVELRCDPISGHTALYWYRQSLGQGPEFLIYFQGTGAADDSGLPNDRFFAVRPEGSVSTLKIQRTERGDSAVYLCASSIGGSGGPQHFGDGTRLSIL.

The CDR3 here is CASSQQGWNTGELFF. As DNA, the CDR3 is TGTGCCAGCAGTCAACAGGGATGGAACACCGGGGAGCTGTTTTTT. V usage is TRBV6-5 and J usage is TRBJ2-2; D is perhaps TRBD1 (6 bases). The CDR3 runs 15 residues. Trimming left V 5 bases short and J 1 base short, with 11 bases between. The V gene's germline CDR1 is MNHEY and CDR2 SVGAGI.

The chain uses TRBV5-4 and TRBJ1-1, with 9 bases that match TRBD1. V gave up 4 bases and J gave up 10 bases; unmatched junction bases: 14. The length of the CDR3 is 15 residues. The germline V gene has CDR1 SGHNT and CDR2 YYREEE (reference sequence). The CDR3 coding sequence is TGTGCCAGCAGCAGCGGCGGTTCGACAGGGGGGGTAGCTTTCTTT. This codes for CASSSGGSTGGVAFF. Using reference TRBV5-4 and TRBJ1-1 for the parts outside the CDR3, the full variable domain is ETGVTQSPTHLIKTRGQQVTLRCSSQSGHNTVSWYQQALGQGPQFIFQYYREEENGRGNFPPRFSGLQFPNYSSELNVNALELDDSALYLCASSSGGSTGGVAFFGQGTRLTVV.

In this sample, this clone turned up a few times. A far larger clone is one base from this, pointing to a likely read error. Other nucleotide sequences in the sample specify the same CDR3. The CDR3 region is CASSQRTGGRAGNTIYF. Written as DNA, the CDR3 is TGCGCCAGCAGCCAAAGGACAGGGGGTAGAGCTGGAAACACCATCTATTTT. The gene calls are TRBV4-3 and TRBJ1-3; TRBD1 matches at 10 bases. Germline V gene data show CDR1 as LGHNA and CDR2 as YSLEER. There are 17 residues in the CDR3.

V is TRBV10-1 and J is TRBJ1-2; D is uncertain. With 0 bases removed from V and 2 bases from J, the gap between germline ends came to 7 bases. The CDR3 is 14 residues long. CDR1 WNHNN and CDR2 SYGVQD come from the germline V gene (reference sequence). The CDR3 sequence is CASSESGVNYGYTF. CDR3 in DNA: TGCGCCAGCAGTGAGTCCGGAGTAAACTATGGCTACACCTTC.

This clone has only one observation. The V and J genes are TRBV6-1 and TRBJ1-1, with 7 bases that match TRBD1. The CDR3 has 12 amino acids. Trimming removed 3 bases from V and 8 bases from J; junction bases left unmatched: 3. The germline CDR1 and CDR2 sequences are MNHNS and SASEGT. This chain's CDR3 is CASSDWTGEAFF. CDR3 DNA: TGTGCCAGCAGTGATTGGACAGGAGAAGCTTTCTTT.